The text below deals with one TCR beta chain. This entry is derived from a study of OX40 agonist ivuxolimab in advanced cancers. Study context: Patients received ivuxolimab, an intravenous treatment, every 2 weeks at 0.01 to 10 mg/kg. Subjects had a mean age of roughly 60 years, with a range of roughly 20 to 80; less than 90% were male.

Produced via immunoSEQ multiplex PCR; TCRdb's table is partial and in-frame only. The table has about 68,000 clones, 75% to 95% seen once; the top ten hold around 6.3%. The CDR3 is made up of 14 amino acids. From germline, CDR1 is SNHLY and CDR2 FYNNEI. V shed 7 bases and J shed 0 bases, with 13 bases lying between them. Peripheral blood came from all dose cohorts at three timepoints. The sequences come from CD4+ or CD8+ T cells sorted from blood, collected in a trial of the OX40 agonist ivuxolimab. The sequence derives from an adult with an advanced solid tumor such as melanoma, head and neck, liver or kidney cancer. V usage is TRBV2 and J usage is TRBJ2-7; TRBD2 might be the D (5 bases). The CDR3 sequence is CASNPTGSSYEQYF. The CDR3 nucleotides are TGTGCCAGCAATCCGACGGGAAGCTCCTACGAGCAGTACTTC.